One and the same sample provided the 23 T cell receptor beta chains below, sequenced in a study of CD8 T cells in ankylosing spondylitis. TCRdb passed the 5' RACE reads through MiXCR, listing each CDR3 protein once. The profile shows roughly 260,000 distinct CDR3 sequences, 20% of them singletons. The sequenced sample consisted of blood, either unsorted or a sorted T cell fraction (not recorded which). The receptors shown here come from a male donor with ankylosing spondylitis or in good health (not recorded which).

This clonotype occurred many times. V and J are TRBV27 and TRBJ2-2; TRBD2 agrees at 11 bases. The CDR3 runs 16 residues. The trim removed 5 bases at V and 1 base at J, leaving 3 bases unmatched. Germline CDR1 MNHEY, CDR2 SMNVEV (reference sequence). In nucleotides, the CDR3 is TGTGCCAGCAGTCCGACTAGCGGGGTGAACACCGGGGAGCTGTTTTTT. Protein sequence: CASSPTSGVNTGELFF.

This clonotype was found a few times. V is TRBV12-3 or TRBV12-4 and J is TRBJ2-1; no definite D call. The CDR3 is 13 amino acids. Trimming pared 1 base from V and 9 bases from J, leaving 10 bases between. The CDR3 coding sequence is TGTGCCAGCAGTTTAGAAGGTAGTGCTGAGCAGTTCTTC. This codes for CASSLEGSAEQFF.

This sequence joins TRBV6-2 or TRBV6-3 and TRBJ1-4; D unresolved. Germline lookup yields CDR1 MNHEY and CDR2 SVGEGT. V was clipped by 8 bases and J by 4 bases, with 14 bases between them. This CDR3 region has 14 residues. CDR3 protein: CASRRPDLNEKLFF. The CDR3 DNA follows: TGTGCCAGCCGCAGACCGGACCTTAATGAAAAACTGTTTTTT.

The V and J genes are TRBV6-1 and TRBJ2-4; D perhaps matches TRBD1 (5 bases). The CDR3 extends over 15 amino acids. Trimming removed 0 bases at V and 4 bases at J, with 10 bases between. Germline CDR1 MNHNS, CDR2 SASEGT. CDR3 bases: TGTGCCAGCAGTGAAGCTCAGGCAGGGAAAAACATTCAGTACTTC. Translated: CASSEAQAGKNIQYF.

This clonotype was found a few times. The genes are TRBV7-6 and TRBJ2-2, with TRBD1 matching 10 bases. J was trimmed by 5 bases and V by 5 bases; bases with no gene match: 8. CDR1 is SGHVS and CDR2 is FNYEAQ in the germline V gene. This CDR3 is 16 amino acids long. The CDR3 reads CASSDLDRGRTGELFF. The CDR3 coding sequence is TGTGCCAGCAGCGATCTAGACAGGGGGCGAACCGGGGAGCTGTTTTTT.

The rearrangement links TRBV6-1 to TRBJ2-2, with D possibly being TRBD1 (6 bases). V was cut by 6 bases and J by 6 bases, with 17 bases left in between. The CDR3 has 15 residues. Looked up from germline, CDR1 is MNHNS and CDR2 is SASEGT. CDR3 in DNA: TGTGCCAGCAGACCCGGACAGAATTGGCCCGGGGAGCTGTTTTTT. Amino acid sequence: CASRPGQNWPGELFF.

This clonotype was seen only a few times. This chain links TRBV12-3 or TRBV12-4 with TRBJ1-5; D uncertain. V lost 7 bases, J lost 5 bases, and 18 bases lay in between. The CDR3 is 15 residues long. The CDR3 nucleotides read TGTGCCAGCACCGATTCTTACCAGTACGATCAGCCCCAGCATTTT. This sequence encodes CASTDSYQYDQPQHF.

The chain carries TRBV5-1 and TRBJ2-7; the match to TRBD1 covers 10 bases. The V segment lost 5 bases and the J segment 3 bases; nucleotides outside the gene matches: 8. CDR1 and CDR2 (germline): SGHRS, YFSETQ. This CDR3 spans 15 amino acids. The CDR3 region has the DNA TGCGCCAGCAGATGCGTCTGGGACAGGGGCTACGAGCAGTACGTC. This encodes CASRCVWDRGYEQYV.

This clonotype turned up a few times. The V gene is TRBV9, the J gene TRBJ2-2, with D perhaps TRBD1 (5 bases). Trimming pared 6 bases from V and 0 bases from J, leaving 6 bases between. This CDR3 region has 13 residues. Germline loops: CDR1 SGDLS, CDR2 YYNGEE. CDR3 DNA sequence: TGTGCCAGCATAGGGGCGAACACCGGGGAGCTGTTTTTT. It translates to CASIGANTGELFF.

This clonotype was observed many times. The chain employs TRBV5-1 and TRBJ1-6; D is uncertain. CDR3 length: 15 amino acids. Germline V CDR1 and CDR2: SGHRS, YFSETQ. The V and J ends lost 1 base and 8 bases respectively, with 13 bases between them. This CDR3 reads CASSLSPESYSPLHF. DNA of the CDR3: TGCGCCAGCAGCTTGTCCCCAGAGAGTTATTCACCCCTCCACTTT.

This clonotype appeared a few times. The chain employs TRBV5-1 and TRBJ2-3, with D maybe TRBD2 (6 bases). Germline values: CDR1 SGHRS, CDR2 YFSETQ. Between the trimmed V and J ends, which lost 3 bases and 1 base, there was a span of 12 bases. The CDR3 has 15 amino acids. CDR3 region: CASSWQRVGTDTQYF. The CDR3 DNA reads as TGCGCCAGCAGCTGGCAGCGGGTCGGCACAGATACGCAGTATTTT.

The table lists this clonotype with a few counts. This chain connects TRBV6-1 to TRBJ2-7; D gene ambiguous. Per the germline V gene, CDR1 is MNHNS and CDR2 is SASEGT. The CDR3 has 12 residues. Trimming took 7 bases from V and 0 from J, leaving 7 bases between them. The CDR3 sequence: CASKGASYEQYV. DNA of the CDR3: TGTGCCAGCAAAGGCGCCTCCTACGAGCAGTACGTC.

The gene calls are TRBV11-2 and TRBJ1-2, with unresolved D. This CDR3 spans 14 amino acids. In germline, CDR1 is SGHAT, CDR2 FQNNGV. V gave up 5 bases and J gave up 2 bases, with 12 bases separating them. This chain's CDR3 is CASSPLGLNYGYTF. The CDR3 nucleotides read TGTGCCAGCAGCCCTCTCGGCCTCAACTATGGCTACACCTTC.

The DNA of the CDR3 is TGCGCCAGCAGCCCGCTAGCGGAGAGCACAGATACGCAGTATTTT. It yields the protein CASSPLAESTDTQYF. The chain combines TRBV4-1 with TRBJ2-3, with 7 bases fitting TRBD2. Germline V lookup: CDR1 MGHRA, CDR2 YSYEKL. The V segment lost 4 bases and the J segment 0 bases; nucleotides outside the gene matches: 4. CDR3 length equals 15 residues.

The V gene is TRBV6-5, the J gene TRBJ2-1; D is perhaps TRBD2 (6 bases). Trimming removed 0 bases from V and 8 bases from J, with 20 bases in between. This CDR3 region has 17 residues. From germline, CDR1 is MNHEY and CDR2 SVGAGI. CDR3 nucleotide sequence: TGTGCCAGCAGTTACTCCCACAGCGGGCGAAAGACGGATGAGCAGTTCTTC. Translating gives CASSYSHSGRKTDEQFF.

There are many counts of this clonotype. V and J are TRBV20-1 and TRBJ2-1; D gene ambiguous. CDR3 size: 14 residues. The germline V and J ends were trimmed by 4 bases and 0 bases, with 10 bases remaining between them. CDR1 is DFQATT, CDR2 SNEGSKA, per germline (reference sequence). The CDR3 coding sequence is TGCAGTGCTATCCCACATAGCTCCTACAATGAGCAGTTCTTC. Protein sequence: CSAIPHSSYNEQFF.

This clonotype was picked up a small number of times. This chain connects TRBV12-3 or TRBV12-4 to TRBJ1-2; 7 positions match TRBD1. V gave up 6 bases and J gave up 8 bases; unmatched junction bases: 15. The CDR3 runs 15 residues. The CDR3 is CASRDDRTGPGGYTF. The CDR3 DNA follows: TGTGCCAGCAGAGATGACCGGACAGGTCCGGGAGGCTACACCTTC.

This chain uses TRBV5-1 with TRBJ2-3, with unresolved D. Trimming took off 0 bases at V and 1 base at J, with 12 bases between the two ends. CDR3 size: 16 residues. Germline V gene sequence: CDR1 SGHRS, CDR2 YFSETQ. The CDR3 bases are TGCGCCAGCAGCTTGGTTACCGCGGCGGGCACAGATACGCAGTATTTT. Its protein product is CASSLVTAAGTDTQYF.

This clonotype was picked up one time. This rearrangement joins TRBV27 to TRBJ2-1, with 10 nucleotides matching TRBD2. The germline V gene encodes CDR1 MNHEY and CDR2 SMNVEV (reference sequence). V lost 0 bases and J lost 5; bases outside the gene matches: 10. This CDR3 is built from 18 residues. This chain's CDR3 is CASSLSGRLAGENNEQFF. DNA of the CDR3: TGTGCCAGCAGTTTATCGGGCCGGCTAGCGGGGGAGAACAATGAGCAGTTCTTC.

This sequence joins TRBV11-2 and TRBJ2-5, with a tentative D call TRBD2 (7 bases). The CDR3 spans 15 residues. The germline CDR1 and CDR2 sequences are SGHAT and FQNNGV. Trimming removed 3 bases at V and 4 bases at J, with 15 bases between. CDR3 nucleotides: TGTGCCAGCAGCTTGGACCGGGGGGCCGTAGAGACCCAGTACTTC. This codes for CASSLDRGAVETQYF.

This clonotype has a handful of counts. The chain couples TRBV18 to TRBJ1-4; TRBD1 matches 9 bases. Germline CDR1 KGHSH, CDR2 LQKENI. J gave up 7 bases and V 4 bases, and 7 bases lay outside the gene matches. The CDR3 runs to 15 residues. The CDR3 loop is CASSLLGTGSEKLFF. CDR3 bases: TGTGCCAGCTCACTACTTGGGACAGGGTCTGAAAAACTGTTTTTT.

In its sample, this clonotype was seen a few times. V is TRBV4-2 and J is TRBJ1-2, with D possibly TRBD1 on 5 matching bases. Germline V gene sequence: CDR1 LGHNA, CDR2 YNFKEQ. V was trimmed by 1 base and J by 5 bases, leaving 11 bases between them. The CDR3 is 14 amino acids. CDR3 nucleotides: TGTGCCAGCAGCCAAGTGGCGGGGGAATATGGCTACACCTTC. Protein product: CASSQVAGEYGYTF.

This clonotype turned up a few times. The rearrangement joins TRBV6-5 to TRBJ2-6; D not certain. The CDR3 is 16 residues long. CDR1 and CDR2 (germline): MNHEY, SVGAGI. Trimming removed 2 bases at V and 4 bases at J, with 12 bases between. CDR3 sequence reads: CASSYLLLGGANVLTF. CDR3 coding DNA: TGTGCCAGCAGTTACCTCCTTCTGGGGGGGGCCAACGTCCTGACTTTC.